Listed here are 19 T cell receptor beta chains from one sample, sequenced in a study of T cell repertoires in cytomegalovirus infection. One entry per CDR3 protein, called by TCRdb with MiXCR from the reads. Among about 460,000 distinct CDR3 sequences listed, over 9% were seen once. Sample: PBMCs. The receptors originated from a human donor in good health (CMV status not recorded). Some clones in this sample may be carry-over from other donors' samples.

This clonotype has a count of ten or more. The chain joins TRBV12-3 or TRBV12-4 to TRBJ2-7, with D tentatively TRBD1 or TRBD2 (5 bases each). Trimming took 5 bases from V and 2 from J, leaving 19 bases between them. The CDR3 runs to 16 residues. CDR3 sequence reads: CASSLPPGPRAYEQYF. CDR3 DNA: TGTGCCAGCAGTCTCCCGCCGGGACCCAGGGCCTACGAGCAGTACTTC.

This clonotype was seen many times. The V and J genes are TRBV12-3 or TRBV12-4 and TRBJ2-1; D remains unclear. The V end was cut by 7 bases, the J end by 0 bases, with 13 bases between. This CDR3 spans 15 amino acids. Written as DNA, the CDR3 is TGTGCCAGCAATGGGGTTAGGAGCTCCTACAATGAGCAGTTCTTC. Amino acids: CASNGVRSSYNEQFF.

The CDR3 sequence: CSASLSGGLRNEQFF. The DNA for the CDR3 is TGCAGTGCTTCCTTAAGCGGGGGCTTACGCAATGAGCAGTTCTTC. The gene calls are TRBV20-1 and TRBJ2-1, with 8 bases identical to TRBD2. Germline V lookup: CDR1 DFQATT, CDR2 SNEGSKA (reference sequence). The CDR3 is 15 residues long. Trimming at V came to 5 bases and at J to 6 bases, leaving 12 bases not matched to a gene.

This clonotype was seen repeatedly, ten times or more. This chain links TRBV2 with TRBJ1-4; 7 positions agree with TRBD1. Trimming cost V 7 bases and J 8 bases; bases outside gene matches: 10. Germline V gives CDR1 SNHLY, CDR2 FYNNEI. CDR3 size: 14 residues. CDR3 coding DNA: TGTGCCAGCAATAAACAGGGGCTAGACGAAAAACTGTTTTTT. Its translation is CASNKQGLDEKLFF.

The V gene is TRBV7-3, the J gene TRBJ2-1; a possible D gene is TRBD2 (5 bases). The CDR3 loop spans 15 amino acids. Trimming removed 2 bases at V and 6 bases at J, with 14 bases between. From germline, CDR1 is SGHTA and CDR2 FQGTGA. The CDR3 here is CASSLGLERSNEQFF. The CDR3, as DNA: TGTGCCAGCAGCTTAGGACTCGAAAGGTCCAATGAGCAGTTCTTC.

The sample holds many counts of this clonotype. The chain couples TRBV7-3 to TRBJ2-3; D remains unclear. V shed 3 bases and J shed 8 bases, with 15 bases lying between them. The CDR3 spans 14 residues. The germline CDR1 and CDR2 sequences are SGHTA and FQGTGA. The CDR3 DNA reads TGTGCCAGCAGCTTGAACAGAGCAAGTCGTACGCAGTATTTT. It is translated as CASSLNRASRTQYF.

V gene TRBV2 combines with J gene TRBJ2-5; D call uncertain. Germline CDR1 SNHLY, CDR2 FYNNEI. Trimming stripped 1 base from V and 7 bases from J, with 13 bases between. The CDR3 runs 14 residues. In DNA form, the CDR3 reads TGTGCCAGCAGTGAAGGACGTTATTCCGGGACCCAGTACTTC. Protein sequence: CASSEGRYSGTQYF.

There are many counts of this clonotype. The V gene is TRBV29-1, the J gene TRBJ1-3; D not certain. V lost 6 bases and J 8 bases, leaving 11 bases between the germline ends. CDR1 and CDR2 from the germline V gene are SQVTM and ANQGSEA. The CDR3 runs 11 residues. The CDR3 spells CSVRPQDTIYF. DNA for the CDR3: TGCAGCGTCCGGCCTCAGGACACCATATATTTT.

This clonotype was observed at least ten times. This sequence joins TRBV6-1 and TRBJ2-7, with D uncertain. This CDR3 comprises 12 residues. CDR1 and CDR2 (germline): MNHNS, SASEGT. V lost 3 bases, J lost 3 bases, and 6 bases lay in between. CDR3 DNA sequence: TGTGCCAGCAGTGAGTTCAGCTACGAGCAGTACTTC. This gives the protein CASSEFSYEQYF.

This clonotype was detected ten times or more. CDR3 nucleotides: TGTGCCAGTAGTATAGCCCCCGGGACAAGTCCCTACACTGAAGCTTTCTTT. It specifies CASSIAPGTSPYTEAFF. The chain recombines TRBV19 with TRBJ1-1; maybe TRBD1 (6 bases). The CDR3 is 17 residues long. V was clipped by 1 base and J by 3 bases, with 18 bases between them. Germline CDR1 and CDR2: LNHDA and SQIVND (reference sequence).

This clonotype was picked up many times. This sequence joins TRBV2 and TRBJ1-5; no definite D call. The CDR3 is 14 residues long. Germline V lookup: CDR1 SNHLY, CDR2 FYNNEI. V was pared by 4 bases and J by 7 bases, with 14 bases between. CDR3 region: CASSALKGDQPQHF. DNA for the CDR3: TGTGCCAGCAGTGCCCTAAAGGGAGACCAGCCCCAGCATTTT.

This clonotype was detected many times. The rearrangement links TRBV19 to TRBJ2-7; D might be TRBD1 (5 bases). V dropped 2 bases and J dropped 0 bases, with 8 bases sitting between them. The CDR3 loop spans 14 amino acids. The germline V gene has CDR1 LNHDA and CDR2 SQIVND (reference sequence). CDR3 amino acids: CASSITDNSYEQYF. Written as DNA, the CDR3 is TGTGCCAGTAGTATAACGGACAACTCCTACGAGCAGTACTTC. Looking up the rest from reference TRBV19 and TRBJ2-7 gives the full variable domain: DGGITQSPKYLFRKEGQNVTLSCEQNLNHDAMYWYRQDPGQGLRLIYYSQIVNDFQKGDIAEGYSVSREKKESFPLTVTSAQKNPTAFYLCASSITDNSYEQYFGPGTRLTVT.

This clonotype has ten or more counts. The V and J genes are TRBV28 and TRBJ2-7, with D perhaps matching TRBD1 or TRBD2 (5 bases each). V shed 6 bases and J shed 6 bases, with 21 bases lying between them. Germline V gene sequence: CDR1 MDHEN, CDR2 SYDVKM. This CDR3 comprises 15 residues. CDR3 sequence (DNA): TGTGCCAGCAGGCAAAGGGGCGGGCACCTTTTCGAGCAGTACTTC. Protein: CASRQRGGHLFEQYF.

This clonotype was detected many times. V gene TRBV6-2 or TRBV6-3 combines with J gene TRBJ2-1; TRBD1 matches 9 bases. The germline gives CDR1 MNHEY, CDR2 SVGEGT. Germline trimming cut 5 bases from V and 8 bases from J; bases unmatched to any gene: 10. The CDR3 has 15 residues. The DNA of the CDR3 is TGTGCCAGCAGTAACTACAGGGGGCGCGGGGATGAGCAGTTCTTC. It is translated as CASSNYRGRGDEQFF.

The rearrangement uses TRBV4-2 and TRBJ1-1; D may be TRBD1 (5 bases). V was cut by 0 bases and J by 10 bases, with 12 bases left in between. Germline CDR1 and CDR2: LGHNA and YNFKEQ. The CDR3 is made up of 13 amino acids. In DNA form, the CDR3 reads TGTGCCAGCAGCCAAGAGAGGGGAGTAGGAGCTTTCTTT. Translated, it gives CASSQERGVGAFF.

This clonotype was observed many times. The chain combines TRBV7-3 with TRBJ2-3; 9 nucleotides align to TRBD2. Germline V gene sequence: CDR1 SGHTA, CDR2 FQGTGA. The ends lost 3 bases at V and 3 bases at J; junction bases unmatched: 1. The CDR3 length is 14 residues. This CDR3 reads CASSFAGGTDTQYF. CDR3 DNA sequence: TGTGCCAGCAGCTTCGCGGGAGGGACAGATACGCAGTATTTT.

This clonotype occurred many times. The rearrangement links TRBV5-5 to TRBJ2-2, with D possibly called TRBD1 or TRBD2 (5 bases each). Germline V gives CDR1 SGHKS, CDR2 YYEKEE (reference sequence). V was cut by 5 bases and J by 6 bases, with 20 bases left in between. CDR3 size: 16 residues. The CDR3 DNA reads as TGTGCCAGCAGTCGGGCAGGGCGCGAGGACTCCGGGGAGCTGTTTTTT. Its translation: CASSRAGREDSGELFF.

The table lists this clonotype with many counts. The chain carries TRBV28 and TRBJ1-2, with TRBD1 matching 7 bases. Germline trimming cut 0 bases from V and 8 bases from J; bases unmatched to any gene: 12. The CDR3 sequence is 16 residues long. The germline V gene encodes CDR1 MDHEN and CDR2 SYDVKM. The chain's CDR3 is CASSLWGTAGTEGYTF. The CDR3 nucleotides read TGTGCCAGCAGTTTATGGGGGACAGCAGGTACTGAGGGCTACACCTTC.

Only a few counts were recorded for this clonotype. The chain couples TRBV6-1 to TRBJ2-2; D might be TRBD2 (7 bases). V lost 7 bases, J lost 4 bases, and 16 bases lay in between. Germline V CDR1 and CDR2: MNHNS, SASEGT. There are 15 residues in the CDR3. CDR3 loop: CASIEGGAGTGELFF. DNA for the CDR3: TGTGCCAGCATCGAGGGGGGGGCAGGCACCGGGGAGCTGTTTTTT.